This T cell receptor (beta chain) was captured by sequencing in a study of T cell therapy after organ transplantation. Study summary: Up to 6 doses were given at 2-week intervals.

Overall study findings and caveats: Effects of concurrent antirejection and antiviral medications were not evaluable. In nonresponders, large pretherapy expansions changed minimally after therapy.

This clone is medium-sized in the sample. Antigen specificity is unknown. These patients had received solid-organ transplants and had drug-resistant or recurrent cytomegalovirus. Produced via immunoSEQ multiplex PCR; TCRdb's table is partial and in-frame only. The profile covers tens of thousands of clones, with 94% appearing a single time and 3.1% taken by the ten largest. The sequence came from a human patient who had received a solid organ transplant and had CMV disease. Specimen: CD8+ T cells from blood, collected before autologous CMV-specific T cell therapy.

CDR3 sequence (DNA): TGTGCCAGCAGTTTACAGGCCAGGCTGTCCTACAATGAGCAGTTCTTC. Translated: CASSLQARLSYNEQFF. V gene TRBV27 combines with J gene TRBJ2-1; D gene ambiguous. The V end was cut by 2 bases, the J end by 1 base, with 12 bases between. CDR3 length equals 16 residues. Germline CDR1 reads MNHEY; CDR2 reads SMNVEV (reference sequence).